This T cell receptor beta chain was sequenced during a study of blood T cell repertoires in COVID-19. Assay used: immunoSEQ multiplex PCR; TCRdb lists only in-frame clones, some missing. The table records 300,000 to 500,000 clones, roughly 88% of them present only once. This clonotype originated in a woman aged 25 to 39 with acute COVID-19. Sequences were obtained from PBMCs or T cells enriched from blood (not recorded which).

Here the CDR3 DNA reads TGTGCCAGCAGTGAAGCGCGTACCATGGCTTTCTTT. Translation gives CASSEARTMAFF. The chain has TRBV2 and TRBJ1-1; no firm D call. Germline V gene data show CDR1 as SNHLY and CDR2 as FYNNEI. Trimming removed 0 bases at V and 11 bases at J, with 10 bases between. This CDR3 spans 12 amino acids.